These T cell receptor beta chains were read from a single sample in a study of T cells in Graves' hyperthyroidism and ophthalmopathy. Using its own MiXCR run on the multiplex PCR reads, TCRdb lists one record per CDR3 protein. The sample has 95,000 to 110,000 distinct CDR3 sequences, approximately 16% seen once. Sequencing used blood. These receptors all come from a woman aged 50 to 60 with Graves' hyperthyroidism. CDR3s include the opening cysteine and the closing phenylalanine or tryptophan. The D gene is left open where the match is weak. Clone size is given for some rows only: seen once, a few or many times, or a class if the clone is expanded.

d_call | clone_size | j_call | v_call | cdr3_nt | cdr3_aa
. | many | TRBJ2-3 | TRBV2 | TGTGCCAGCAGTGTAGGGGATGGCACGCAGTATTTT | CASSVGDGTQYF
. | many | TRBJ2-7 | TRBV18 | TGTGCCAGCTCACCACGGAACGGGCGGACGGTCTACGAGCAGTACTTC | CASSPRNGRTVYEQYF
TRBD1 | . | TRBJ1-1 | TRBV20-1 | TGCAGTGCTCAACTCGGGACAGAGAACACTGAAGCTTTCTTT | CSAQLGTENTEAFF
. | few | TRBJ1-5 | TRBV7-9 | TGTGCCAGCAGCCAGCGGAGGCGCCCAGAGGGTAGCAATCAGCCCCAGCATTTT | CASSQRRRPEGSNQPQHF
. | few | TRBJ2-3 | TRBV12-3/TRBV12-4 | TGTGCCACCAGGGGTGTTCCCTCCACAGATACGCAGTATTTT | CATRGVPSTDTQYF
. | many | TRBJ2-3 | TRBV12-3/TRBV12-4 | TGTGCCAGCAGTTTATTCGTAGGGTCCACAGATACGCAGTATTTT | CASSLFVGSTDTQYF
. | . | TRBJ2-7 | TRBV5-6 | TGTGCCAGCACCTCGGGGGGCCGAAGCTCCTACGAGCAGTACTTC | CASTSGGRSSYEQYF
. | many | TRBJ2-1 | TRBV28 | TGTGCCAGCAGAGAATACCCCCAGGGTACCAATGAGCAGTTCTTC | CASREYPQGTNEQFF
. | many | TRBJ2-2 | TRBV3-1 | TGTGCCAGCAGCCAAGATAAGGACACCAACACCGGGGAGCTGTTTTTT | CASSQDKDTNTGELFF
TRBD2 | many | TRBJ2-2 | TRBV4-1 | TGCGCCAGCAGCCAAGCCAGTCCGGGACAACTAGCGGGAGACGCCACCGGGGAGCTGTTTTTT | CASSQASPGQLAGDATGELFF
. | many | TRBJ2-1 | TRBV30 | TGTGCCTGGAGTGAGTCAGAGTACAATGAGCAGTTCTTC | CAWSESEYNEQFF
. | many | TRBJ1-4 | TRBV4-1 | TGCGCCAGCAGCCAAGGTGGGGCAGCAACTAATGAAAAACTGTTTTTT | CASSQGGAATNEKLFF
. | many | TRBJ2-5 | TRBV28 | TGTGCCAGCAGGAACCAAGAGACCCAGTACTTC | CASRNQETQYF
. | . | TRBJ2-2 | TRBV2 | TGTGCCAGCATCCCCACTCGGGCATTTTCGAACACCGGGGAGCTGTTTTTT | CASIPTRAFSNTGELFF
. | many | TRBJ1-3 | TRBV28 | TGTGCCAGCAGTTTAGGCGGAGATGGAGGTGGAAACACCATATATTTT | CASSLGGDGGGNTIYF